This TCR beta chain appears in the sequencing data of a study of shared clonotypes between healthy human individuals. Study-level background: Contributing individuals were two females and a few males aged 18 to 49.

Assay used: immunoSEQ multiplex PCR; TCRdb lists only in-frame clones, some missing. The data show approximately 500,000 clones, more than 65% seen once. Participating donors were healthy, HIV-negative adults free of recent acute infections or vaccinations. This clonotype was sampled from a woman aged 40 to 49 in good health. Some clones in this sample may be carry-over from other donors' samples. Specimen: PBMCs.

The DNA of the CDR3 is TGTGCCAGCAGTCCAATCGGGACTAGCGGGACCGAGCAGTACTTC. It yields the protein CASSPIGTSGTEQYF. The J gene is TRBJ2-7, the V gene TRBV27, with 13 bases fitting TRBD2. The V and J ends lost 5 bases and 6 bases, in that order; junction bases with no gene match: 7. This CDR3 contains 15 residues. The germline gives CDR1 MNHEY, CDR2 SMNVEV (reference sequence).